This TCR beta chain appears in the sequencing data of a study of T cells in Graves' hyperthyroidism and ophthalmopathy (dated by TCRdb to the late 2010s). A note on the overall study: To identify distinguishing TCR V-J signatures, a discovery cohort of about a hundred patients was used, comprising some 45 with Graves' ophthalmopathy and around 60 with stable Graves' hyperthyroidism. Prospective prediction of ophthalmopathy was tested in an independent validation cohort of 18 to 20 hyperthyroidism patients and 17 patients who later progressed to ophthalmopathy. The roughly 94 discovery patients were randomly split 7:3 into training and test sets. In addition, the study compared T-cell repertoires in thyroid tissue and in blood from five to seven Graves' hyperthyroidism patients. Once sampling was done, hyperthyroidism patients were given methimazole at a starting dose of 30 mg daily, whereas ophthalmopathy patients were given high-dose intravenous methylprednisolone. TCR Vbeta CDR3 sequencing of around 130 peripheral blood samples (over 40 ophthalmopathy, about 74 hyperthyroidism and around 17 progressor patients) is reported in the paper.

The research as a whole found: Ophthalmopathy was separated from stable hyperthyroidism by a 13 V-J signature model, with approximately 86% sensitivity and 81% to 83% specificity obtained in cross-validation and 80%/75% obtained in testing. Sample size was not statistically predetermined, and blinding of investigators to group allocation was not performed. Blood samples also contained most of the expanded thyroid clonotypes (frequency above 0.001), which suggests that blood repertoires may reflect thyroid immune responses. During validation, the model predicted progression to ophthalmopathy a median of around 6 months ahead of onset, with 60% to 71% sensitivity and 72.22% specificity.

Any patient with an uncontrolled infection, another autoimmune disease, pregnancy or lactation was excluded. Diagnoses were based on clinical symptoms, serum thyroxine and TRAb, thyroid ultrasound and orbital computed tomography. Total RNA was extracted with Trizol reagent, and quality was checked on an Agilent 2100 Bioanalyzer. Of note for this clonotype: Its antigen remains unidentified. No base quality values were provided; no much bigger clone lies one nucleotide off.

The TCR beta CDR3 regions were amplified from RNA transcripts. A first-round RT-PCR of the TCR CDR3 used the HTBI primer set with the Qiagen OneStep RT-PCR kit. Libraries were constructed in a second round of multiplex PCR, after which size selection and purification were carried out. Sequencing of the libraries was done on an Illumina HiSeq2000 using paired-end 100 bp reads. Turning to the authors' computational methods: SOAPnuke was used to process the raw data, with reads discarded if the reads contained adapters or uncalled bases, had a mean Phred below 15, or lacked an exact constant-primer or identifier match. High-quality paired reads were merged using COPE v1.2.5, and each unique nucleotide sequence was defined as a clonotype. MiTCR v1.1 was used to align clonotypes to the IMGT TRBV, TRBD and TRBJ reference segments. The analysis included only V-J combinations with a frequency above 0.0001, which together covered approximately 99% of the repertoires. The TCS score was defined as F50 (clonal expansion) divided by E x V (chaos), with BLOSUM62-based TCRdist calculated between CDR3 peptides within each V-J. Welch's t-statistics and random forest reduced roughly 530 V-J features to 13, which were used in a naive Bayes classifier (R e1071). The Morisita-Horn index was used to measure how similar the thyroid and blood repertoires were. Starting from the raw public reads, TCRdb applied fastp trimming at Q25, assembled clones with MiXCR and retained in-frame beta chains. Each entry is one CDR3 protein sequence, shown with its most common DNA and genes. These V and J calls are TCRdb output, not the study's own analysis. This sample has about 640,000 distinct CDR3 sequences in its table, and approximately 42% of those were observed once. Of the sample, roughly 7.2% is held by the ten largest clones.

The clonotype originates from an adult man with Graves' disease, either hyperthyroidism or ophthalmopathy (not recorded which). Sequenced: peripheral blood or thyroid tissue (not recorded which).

The nucleotide sequence reads TGCGCCAGCAGCTGGGACGGAGAAAGGCCCCAGCATTTT. It translates as CASSWDGERPQHF. The chain uses TRBV10-2 and TRBJ1-5; the D gene is perhaps TRBD1, on 5 matching bases. The CDR3 runs 13 residues from the cysteine to the phenylalanine. CDR3 DNA only is kept here, 39 bases in frame from base 1. V loses 6 bases, J loses 9 bases, and the germline ends lie 15 bases apart. Taken from the germline V gene, the CDR1 and CDR2 loops are WSHSY and SAAADI.